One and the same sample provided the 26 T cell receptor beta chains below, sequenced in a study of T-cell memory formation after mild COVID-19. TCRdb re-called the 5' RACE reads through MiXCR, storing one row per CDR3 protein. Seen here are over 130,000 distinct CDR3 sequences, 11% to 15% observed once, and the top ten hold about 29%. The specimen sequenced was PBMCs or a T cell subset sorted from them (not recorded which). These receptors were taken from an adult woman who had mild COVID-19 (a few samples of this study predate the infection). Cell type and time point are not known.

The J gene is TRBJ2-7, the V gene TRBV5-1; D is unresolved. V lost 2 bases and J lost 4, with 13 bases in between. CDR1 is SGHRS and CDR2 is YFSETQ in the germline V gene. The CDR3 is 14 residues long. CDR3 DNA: TGCGCCAGCAGCTTTAAGGACGGACCGTACGAGCAGTACTTC. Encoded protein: CASSFKDGPYEQYF.

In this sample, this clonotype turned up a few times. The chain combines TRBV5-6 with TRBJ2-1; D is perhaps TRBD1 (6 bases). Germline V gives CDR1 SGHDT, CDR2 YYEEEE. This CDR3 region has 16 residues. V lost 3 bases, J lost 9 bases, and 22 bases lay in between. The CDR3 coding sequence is TGTGCCAGCAGCTCGACAACAGGGAATATCGTCGCTGAGCAGTTCTTC. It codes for CASSSTTGNIVAEQFF.

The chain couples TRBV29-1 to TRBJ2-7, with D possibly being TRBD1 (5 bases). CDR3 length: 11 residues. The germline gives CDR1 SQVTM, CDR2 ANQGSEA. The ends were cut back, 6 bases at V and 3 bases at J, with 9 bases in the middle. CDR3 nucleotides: TGCAGCGTGGAACAGGACTACGAGCAGTACTTC. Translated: CSVEQDYEQYF.

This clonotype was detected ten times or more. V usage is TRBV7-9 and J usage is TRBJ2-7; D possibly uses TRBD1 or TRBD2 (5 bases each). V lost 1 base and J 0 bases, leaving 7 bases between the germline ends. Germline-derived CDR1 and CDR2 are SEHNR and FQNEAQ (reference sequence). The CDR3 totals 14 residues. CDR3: CASSLVGASYEQYF. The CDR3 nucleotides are TGTGCCAGCAGCTTAGTCGGGGCCTCCTACGAGCAGTACTTC.

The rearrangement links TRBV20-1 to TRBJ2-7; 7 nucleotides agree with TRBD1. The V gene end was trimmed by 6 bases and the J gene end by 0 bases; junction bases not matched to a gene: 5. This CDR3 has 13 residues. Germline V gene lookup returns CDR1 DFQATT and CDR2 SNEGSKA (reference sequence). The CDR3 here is CSATTGSSYEQYF. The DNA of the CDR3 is TGCAGTGCCACGACAGGGAGCTCCTACGAGCAGTACTTC.

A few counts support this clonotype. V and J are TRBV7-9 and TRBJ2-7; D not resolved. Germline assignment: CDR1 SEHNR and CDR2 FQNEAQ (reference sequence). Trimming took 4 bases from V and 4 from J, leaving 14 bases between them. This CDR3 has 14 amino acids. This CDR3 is CASSSQLGPYEQYF. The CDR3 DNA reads TGTGCCAGCAGCTCCCAGTTGGGTCCTTACGAGCAGTACTTC.

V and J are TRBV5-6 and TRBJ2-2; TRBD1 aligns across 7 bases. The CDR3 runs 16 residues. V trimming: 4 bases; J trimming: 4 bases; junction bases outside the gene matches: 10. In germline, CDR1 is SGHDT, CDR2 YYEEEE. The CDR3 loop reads CASSLLYSGGTGELFF. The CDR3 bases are TGTGCCAGCAGCCTCCTATATTCAGGGGGCACCGGGGAGCTGTTTTTT.

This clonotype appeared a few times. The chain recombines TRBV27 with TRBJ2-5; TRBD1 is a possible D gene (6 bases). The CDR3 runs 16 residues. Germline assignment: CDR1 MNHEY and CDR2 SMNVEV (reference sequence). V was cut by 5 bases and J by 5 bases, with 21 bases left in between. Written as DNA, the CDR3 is TGTGCCAGCAGTCCTACACATGGGGGCGGCCGTGAGACCCAGTACTTC. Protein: CASSPTHGGGRETQYF.

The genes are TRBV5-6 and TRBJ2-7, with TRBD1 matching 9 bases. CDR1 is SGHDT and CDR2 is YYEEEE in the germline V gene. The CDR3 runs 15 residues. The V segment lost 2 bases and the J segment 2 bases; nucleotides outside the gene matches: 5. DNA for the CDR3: TGTGCCAGCAGCTTATTCGGGACAGGGACCTACGAGCAGTACTTC. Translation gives CASSLFGTGTYEQYF.

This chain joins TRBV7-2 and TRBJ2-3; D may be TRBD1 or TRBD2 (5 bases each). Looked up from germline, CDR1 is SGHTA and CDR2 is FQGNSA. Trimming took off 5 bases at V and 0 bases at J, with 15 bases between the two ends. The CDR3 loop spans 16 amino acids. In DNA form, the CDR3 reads TGTGCCAGCAGCCCCCTTTCGGGGCTGAGCACAGATACGCAGTATTTT. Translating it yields CASSPLSGLSTDTQYF.

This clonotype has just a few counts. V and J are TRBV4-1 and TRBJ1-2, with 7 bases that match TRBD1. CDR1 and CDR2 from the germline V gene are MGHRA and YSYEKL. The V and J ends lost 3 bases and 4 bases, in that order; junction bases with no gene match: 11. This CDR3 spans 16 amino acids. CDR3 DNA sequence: TGCGCCAGCAGCCAGGATAGTCAGGGACAGCGCTATGGCTACACCTTC. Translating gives CASSQDSQGQRYGYTF.

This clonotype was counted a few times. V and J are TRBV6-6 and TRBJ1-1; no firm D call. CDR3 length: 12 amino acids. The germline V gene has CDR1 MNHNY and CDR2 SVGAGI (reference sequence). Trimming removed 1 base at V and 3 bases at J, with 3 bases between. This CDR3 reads CASSYLDTEAFF. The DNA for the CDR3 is TGTGCCAGCAGTTACTTAGACACTGAAGCTTTCTTT.

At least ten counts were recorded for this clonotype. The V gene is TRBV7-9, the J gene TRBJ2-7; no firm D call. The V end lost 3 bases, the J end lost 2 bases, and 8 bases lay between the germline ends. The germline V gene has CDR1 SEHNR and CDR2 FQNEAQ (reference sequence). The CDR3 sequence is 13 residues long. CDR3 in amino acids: CASSFSFTYEQYF. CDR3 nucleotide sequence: TGTGCCAGCAGCTTTAGCTTTACCTACGAGCAGTACTTC.

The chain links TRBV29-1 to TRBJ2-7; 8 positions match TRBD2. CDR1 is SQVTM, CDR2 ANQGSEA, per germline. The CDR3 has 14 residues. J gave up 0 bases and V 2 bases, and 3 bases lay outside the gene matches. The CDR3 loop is CSVEQAGGSYEQYF. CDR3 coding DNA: TGCAGCGTTGAACAGGCGGGAGGCTCCTACGAGCAGTACTTC.

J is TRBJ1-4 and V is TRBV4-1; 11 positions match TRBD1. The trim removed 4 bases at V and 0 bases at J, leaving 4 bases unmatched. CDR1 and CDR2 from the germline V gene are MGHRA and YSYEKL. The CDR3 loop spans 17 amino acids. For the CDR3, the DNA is TGCGCCAGCAGCCCGGGACAGGGGGGCGCAACTAATGAAAAACTGTTTTTT. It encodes CASSPGQGGATNEKLFF.

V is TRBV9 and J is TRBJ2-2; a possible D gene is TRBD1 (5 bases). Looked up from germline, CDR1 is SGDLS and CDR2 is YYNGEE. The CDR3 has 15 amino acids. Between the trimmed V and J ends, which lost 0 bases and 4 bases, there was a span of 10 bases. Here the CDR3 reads CASSVVSGPTGELFF. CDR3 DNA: TGTGCCAGCAGCGTAGTTTCAGGGCCCACCGGGGAGCTGTTTTTT.

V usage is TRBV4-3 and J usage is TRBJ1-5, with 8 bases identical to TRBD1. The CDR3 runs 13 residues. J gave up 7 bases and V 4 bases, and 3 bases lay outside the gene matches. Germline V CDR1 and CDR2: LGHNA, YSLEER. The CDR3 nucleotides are TGCGCCAGCAGCCTCGACAGGGGACAGCCCCAGCATTTT. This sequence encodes CASSLDRGQPQHF.

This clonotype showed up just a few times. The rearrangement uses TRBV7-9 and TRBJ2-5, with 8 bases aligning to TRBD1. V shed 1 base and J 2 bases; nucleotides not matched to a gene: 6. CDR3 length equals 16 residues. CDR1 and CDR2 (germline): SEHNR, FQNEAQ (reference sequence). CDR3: CASSLVPGQGQETQYF. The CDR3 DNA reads TGTGCCAGCAGCTTAGTACCCGGACAGGGACAAGAGACCCAGTACTTC.

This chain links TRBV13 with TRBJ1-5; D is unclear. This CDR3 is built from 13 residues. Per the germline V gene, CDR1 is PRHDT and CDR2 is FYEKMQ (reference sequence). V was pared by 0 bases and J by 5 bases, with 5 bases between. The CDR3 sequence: CASSLGPDQPQHF. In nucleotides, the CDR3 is TGTGCCAGCAGCTTAGGCCCGGATCAGCCCCAGCATTTT.

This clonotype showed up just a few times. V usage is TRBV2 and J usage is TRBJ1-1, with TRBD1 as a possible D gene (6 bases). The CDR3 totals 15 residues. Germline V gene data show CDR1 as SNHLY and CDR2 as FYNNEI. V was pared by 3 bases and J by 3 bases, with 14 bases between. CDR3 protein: CASSEDGGRDTEAFF. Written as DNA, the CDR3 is TGTGCCAGCAGTGAGGACGGGGGCCGGGACACTGAAGCTTTCTTT.

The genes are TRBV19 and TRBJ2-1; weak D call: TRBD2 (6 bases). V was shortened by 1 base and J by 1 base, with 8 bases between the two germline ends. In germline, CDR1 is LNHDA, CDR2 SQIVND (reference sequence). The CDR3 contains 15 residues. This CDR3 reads CASSIGLASYNEQFF. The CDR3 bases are TGTGCCAGTAGTATAGGCCTAGCGTCCTACAATGAGCAGTTCTTC.

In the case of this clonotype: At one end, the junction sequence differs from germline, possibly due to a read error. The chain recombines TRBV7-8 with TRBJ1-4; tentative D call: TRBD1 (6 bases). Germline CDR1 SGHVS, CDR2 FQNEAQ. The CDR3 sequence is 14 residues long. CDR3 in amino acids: CASSLVEGGVTIVF. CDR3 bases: TGTGCCAGCAGCTTAGTAGAGGGGGGGGTCACGATTGTTTTT. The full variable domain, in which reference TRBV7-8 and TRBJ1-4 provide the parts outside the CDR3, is GAGVSQSPRYKVAKRGQDVALRCDPISGHVSLFWYQQALGQGPEFLTYFQNEAQLDKSGLPSDRFFAERPEGSVSTLKIQRTQQEDSAVYLCASSLVEGGVTIVFGSGTQLSVL.

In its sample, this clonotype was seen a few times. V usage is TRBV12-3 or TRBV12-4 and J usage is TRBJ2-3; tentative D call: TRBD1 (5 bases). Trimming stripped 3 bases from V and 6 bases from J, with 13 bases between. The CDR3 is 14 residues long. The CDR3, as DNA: TGTGCCAGCAGTTTTAACATCCACAGGGATACGCAGTATTTT. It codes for CASSFNIHRDTQYF.

The CDR3 loop reads CASSRGGSYEQYF. Here the CDR3 DNA reads TGTGCCAGCAGCCGTGGGGGGTCCTACGAGCAGTACTTC. The chain uses TRBV5-4 and TRBJ2-7, with D tentatively TRBD2 (6 bases). V lost 4 bases to trimming and J lost 1 base, with 9 bases between them. The CDR3 is 13 residues long. Germline V gene lookup returns CDR1 SGHNT and CDR2 YYREEE (reference sequence).

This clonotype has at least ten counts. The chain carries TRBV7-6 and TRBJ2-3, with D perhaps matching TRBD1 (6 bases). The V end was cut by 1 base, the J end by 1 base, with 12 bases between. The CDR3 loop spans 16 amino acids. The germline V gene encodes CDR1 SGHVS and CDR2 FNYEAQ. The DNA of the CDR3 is TGTGCCAGCAGCTTAGATCGGGCAGGGGGCACAGATACGCAGTATTTT. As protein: CASSLDRAGGTDTQYF. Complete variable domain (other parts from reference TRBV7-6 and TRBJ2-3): GAGVSQSPRYKVTKRGQDVALRCDPISGHVSLYWYRQALGQGPEFLTYFNYEAQQDKSGLPNDRFSAERPEGSISTLTIQRTEQRDSAMYRCASSLDRAGGTDTQYFGPGTRLTVL.

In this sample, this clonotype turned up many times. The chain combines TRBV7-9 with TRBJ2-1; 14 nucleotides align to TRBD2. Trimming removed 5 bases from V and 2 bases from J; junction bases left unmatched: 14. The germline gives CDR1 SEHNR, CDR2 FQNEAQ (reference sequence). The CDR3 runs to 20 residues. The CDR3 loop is CASSPHAGTSGSPTYNEQFF. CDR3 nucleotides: TGTGCCAGCAGCCCCCATGCCGGGACTAGCGGGAGTCCCACCTACAATGAGCAGTTCTTC.